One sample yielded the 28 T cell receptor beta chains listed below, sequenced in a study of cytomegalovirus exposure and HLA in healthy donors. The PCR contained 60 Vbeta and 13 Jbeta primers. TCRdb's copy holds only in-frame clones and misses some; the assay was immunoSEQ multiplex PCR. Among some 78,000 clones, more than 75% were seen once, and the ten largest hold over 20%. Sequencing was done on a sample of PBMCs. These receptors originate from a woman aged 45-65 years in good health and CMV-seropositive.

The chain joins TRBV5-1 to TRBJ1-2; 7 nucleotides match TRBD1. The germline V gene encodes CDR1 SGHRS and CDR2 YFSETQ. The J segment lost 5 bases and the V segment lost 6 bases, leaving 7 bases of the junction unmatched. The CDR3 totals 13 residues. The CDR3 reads CASNQGGVYGYTF. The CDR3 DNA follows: TGCGCCAGCAATCAAGGGGGCGTGTATGGCTACACCTTC. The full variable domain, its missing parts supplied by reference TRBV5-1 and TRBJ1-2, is KAGVTQTPRYLIKTRGQQVTLSCSPISGHRSVSWYQQTPGQGLQFLFEYFSETQRNKGNFPGRFSGRQFSNSRSEMNVSTLELGDSALYLCASNQGGVYGYTFGSGTRLTVV.

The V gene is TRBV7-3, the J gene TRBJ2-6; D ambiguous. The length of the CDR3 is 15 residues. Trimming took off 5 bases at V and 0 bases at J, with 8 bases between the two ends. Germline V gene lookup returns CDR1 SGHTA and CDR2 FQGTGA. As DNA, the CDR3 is TGTGCCAGCAGCCCTGTTCTCTCTGGGGCCAACGTCCTGACTTTC. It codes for CASSPVLSGANVLTF.

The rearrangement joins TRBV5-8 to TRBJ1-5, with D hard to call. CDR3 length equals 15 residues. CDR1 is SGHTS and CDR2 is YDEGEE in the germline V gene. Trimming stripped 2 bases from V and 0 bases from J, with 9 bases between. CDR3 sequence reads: CASSFTYYSNQPQHF. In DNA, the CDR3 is TGTGCCAGCAGCTTCACATATTATAGCAATCAGCCCCAGCATTTT.

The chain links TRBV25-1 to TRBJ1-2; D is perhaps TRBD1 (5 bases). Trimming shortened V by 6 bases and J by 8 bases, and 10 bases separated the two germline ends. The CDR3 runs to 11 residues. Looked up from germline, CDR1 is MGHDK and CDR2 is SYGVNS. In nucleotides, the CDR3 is TGTGCCAGCAGCGCAGGGAACGGCTACACCTTC. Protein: CASSAGNGYTF.

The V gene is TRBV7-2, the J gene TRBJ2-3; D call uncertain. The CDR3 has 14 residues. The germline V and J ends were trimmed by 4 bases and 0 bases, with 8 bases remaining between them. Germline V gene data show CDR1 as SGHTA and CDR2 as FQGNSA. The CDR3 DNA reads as TGTGCCAGCAGCTACAGAGCTAGCACAGATACGCAGTATTTT. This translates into CASSYRASTDTQYF.

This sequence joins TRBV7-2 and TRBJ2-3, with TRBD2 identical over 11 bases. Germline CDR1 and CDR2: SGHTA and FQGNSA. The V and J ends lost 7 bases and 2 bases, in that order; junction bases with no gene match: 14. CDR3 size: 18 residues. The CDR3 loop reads CASTLSPSSGGSTDTQYF. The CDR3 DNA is TGTGCCAGCACCCTAAGCCCCTCTAGCGGGGGGTCCACAGATACGCAGTATTTT.

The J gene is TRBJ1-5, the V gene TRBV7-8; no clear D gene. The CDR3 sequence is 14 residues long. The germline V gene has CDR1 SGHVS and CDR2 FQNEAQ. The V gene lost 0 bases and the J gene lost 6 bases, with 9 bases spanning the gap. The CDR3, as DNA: TGTGCCAGCAGCTTAGCGCCCCGGGGTCAGCCCCAGCATTTT. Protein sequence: CASSLAPRGQPQHF.

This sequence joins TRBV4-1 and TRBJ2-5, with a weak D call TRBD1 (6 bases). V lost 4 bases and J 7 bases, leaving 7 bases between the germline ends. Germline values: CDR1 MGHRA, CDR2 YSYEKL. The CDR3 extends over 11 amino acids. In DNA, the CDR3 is TGCGCCAGCAGCCTCAGGGGGACCCAGTACTTC. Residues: CASSLRGTQYF.

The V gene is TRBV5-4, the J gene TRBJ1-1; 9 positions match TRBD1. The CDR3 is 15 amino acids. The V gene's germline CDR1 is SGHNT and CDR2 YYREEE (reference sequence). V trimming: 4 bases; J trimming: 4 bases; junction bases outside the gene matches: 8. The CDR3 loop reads CASSKAGTGITEAFF. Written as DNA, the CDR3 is TGTGCCAGCAGCAAAGCCGGGACAGGGATCACTGAAGCTTTCTTT.

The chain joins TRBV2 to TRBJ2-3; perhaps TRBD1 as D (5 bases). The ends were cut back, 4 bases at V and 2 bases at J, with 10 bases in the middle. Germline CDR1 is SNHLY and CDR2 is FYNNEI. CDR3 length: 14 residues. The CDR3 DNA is TGTGCCAGCAGTGGGGGCCTCGTCACAGATACGCAGTATTTT. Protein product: CASSGGLVTDTQYF.

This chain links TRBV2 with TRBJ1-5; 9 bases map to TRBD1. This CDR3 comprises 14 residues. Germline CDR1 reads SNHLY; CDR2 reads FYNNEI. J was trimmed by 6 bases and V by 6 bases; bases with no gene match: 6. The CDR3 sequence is CASRTGGEGQPQHF. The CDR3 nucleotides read TGTGCCAGCAGAACAGGGGGCGAAGGTCAGCCCCAGCATTTT.

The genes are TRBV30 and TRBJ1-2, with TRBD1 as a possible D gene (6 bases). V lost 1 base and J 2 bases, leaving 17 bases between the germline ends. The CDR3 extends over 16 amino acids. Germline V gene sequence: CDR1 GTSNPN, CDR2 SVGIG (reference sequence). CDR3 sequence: CAWSEGLGGGNYGYTF. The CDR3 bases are TGTGCCTGGAGTGAAGGACTAGGAGGGGGGAACTATGGCTACACCTTC.

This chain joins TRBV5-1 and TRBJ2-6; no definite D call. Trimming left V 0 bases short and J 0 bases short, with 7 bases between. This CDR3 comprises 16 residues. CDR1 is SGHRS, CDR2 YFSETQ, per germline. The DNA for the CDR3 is TGCGCCAGCAGCTTGGCTGGTAGCTCTGGGGCCAACGTCCTGACTTTC. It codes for CASSLAGSSGANVLTF.

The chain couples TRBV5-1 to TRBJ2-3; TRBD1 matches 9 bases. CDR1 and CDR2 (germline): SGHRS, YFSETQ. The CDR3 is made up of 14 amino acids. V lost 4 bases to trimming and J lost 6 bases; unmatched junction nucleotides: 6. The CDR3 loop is CASSGTGSLDTQYF. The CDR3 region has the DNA TGCGCCAGCAGCGGGACAGGGTCTTTGGATACGCAGTATTTT.

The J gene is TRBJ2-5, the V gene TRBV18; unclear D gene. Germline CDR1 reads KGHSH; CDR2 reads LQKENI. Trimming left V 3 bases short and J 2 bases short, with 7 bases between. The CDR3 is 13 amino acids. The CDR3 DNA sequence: TGTGCCAGCTCACCGGTTACACAAGAGACCCAGTACTTC. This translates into CASSPVTQETQYF. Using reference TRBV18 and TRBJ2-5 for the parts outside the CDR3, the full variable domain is NAGVMQNPRHLVRRRGQEARLRCSPMKGHSHVYWYRQLPEEGLKFMVYLQKENIIDESGMPKERFSAEFPKEGPSILRIQQVVRGDSAAYFCASSPVTQETQYFGPGTRLLVL.

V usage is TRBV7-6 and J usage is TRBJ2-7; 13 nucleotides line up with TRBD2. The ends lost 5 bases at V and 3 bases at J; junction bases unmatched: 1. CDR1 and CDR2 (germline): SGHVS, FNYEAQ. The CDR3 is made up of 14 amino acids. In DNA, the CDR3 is TGTGCCAGCAGCCGGACTAGCGGGGGCTACGAGCAGTACTTC. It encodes CASSRTSGGYEQYF.

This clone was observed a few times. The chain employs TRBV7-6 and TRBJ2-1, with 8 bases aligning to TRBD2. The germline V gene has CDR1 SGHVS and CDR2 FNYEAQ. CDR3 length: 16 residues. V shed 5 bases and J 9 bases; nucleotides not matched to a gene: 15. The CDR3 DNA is TGTGCCAGCAGCCCCCGACTAGCGCAGCCCGAAAGTGAGCAGTTCTTC. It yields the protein CASSPRLAQPESEQFF. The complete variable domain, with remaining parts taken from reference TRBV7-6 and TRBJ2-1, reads GAGVSQSPRYKVTKRGQDVALRCDPISGHVSLYWYRQALGQGPEFLTYFNYEAQQDKSGLPNDRFSAERPEGSISTLTIQRTEQRDSAMYRCASSPRLAQPESEQFFGPGTRLTVL.

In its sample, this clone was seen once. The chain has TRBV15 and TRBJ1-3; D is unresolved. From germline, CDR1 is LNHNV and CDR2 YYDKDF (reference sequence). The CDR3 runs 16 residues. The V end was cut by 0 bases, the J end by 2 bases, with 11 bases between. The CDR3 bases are TGTGCCACCAGCAGAGAACGCGGCGGAGCTGGAAACACCATATATTTT. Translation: CATSRERGGAGNTIYF.

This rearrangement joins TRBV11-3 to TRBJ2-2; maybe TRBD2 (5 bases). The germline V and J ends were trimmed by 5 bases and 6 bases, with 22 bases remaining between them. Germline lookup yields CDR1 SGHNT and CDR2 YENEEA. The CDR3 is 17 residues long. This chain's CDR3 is CASSLTFAGARAGELFF. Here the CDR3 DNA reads TGTGCCAGCAGCCTCACCTTTGCGGGCGCCCGCGCCGGGGAGCTGTTTTTT.

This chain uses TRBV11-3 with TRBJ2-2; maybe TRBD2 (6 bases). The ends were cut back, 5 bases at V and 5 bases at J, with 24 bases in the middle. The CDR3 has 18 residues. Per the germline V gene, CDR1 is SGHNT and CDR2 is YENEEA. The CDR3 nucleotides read TGTGCCAGCAGCGCAAGCGGGTTGGGGACTTTCGGGACCGGGGAGCTGTTTTTT. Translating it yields CASSASGLGTFGTGELFF.

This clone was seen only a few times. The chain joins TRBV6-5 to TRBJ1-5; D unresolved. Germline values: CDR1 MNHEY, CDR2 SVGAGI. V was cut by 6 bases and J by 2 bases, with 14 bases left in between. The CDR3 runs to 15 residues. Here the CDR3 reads CASSQTGIGNQPQHF. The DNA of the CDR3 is TGTGCCAGCAGCCAAACGGGGATCGGCAATCAGCCCCAGCATTTT.

CDR3 sequence (DNA): TGTGCCAGCAGCAGACCCGGGACTCCTTCCCAACTAAACGAGCAGTACGTC. Translating gives CASSRPGTPSQLNEQYV. V and J are TRBV21-1 and TRBJ2-7; the table's TRBD2 call for D was not verified on the DNA. TRBV21-1 counts as a pseudogene. The CDR3 is 17 amino acids.

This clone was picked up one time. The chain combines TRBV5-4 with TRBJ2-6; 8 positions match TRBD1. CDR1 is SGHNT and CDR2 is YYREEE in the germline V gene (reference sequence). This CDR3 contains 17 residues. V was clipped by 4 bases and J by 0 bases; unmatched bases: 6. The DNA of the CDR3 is TGTGCCAGCAGCCCCGGACAGGGCTTCTCTGGGGCCAACGTCCTGACTTTC. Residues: CASSPGQGFSGANVLTF.

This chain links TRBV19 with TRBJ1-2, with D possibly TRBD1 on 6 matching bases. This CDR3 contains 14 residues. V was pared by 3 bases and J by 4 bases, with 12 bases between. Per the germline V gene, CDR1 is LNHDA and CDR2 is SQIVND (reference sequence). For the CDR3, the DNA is TGTGCCAGTAGTATCGGGGGGCGGGTCTATGGCTACACCTTC. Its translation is CASSIGGRVYGYTF.

The chain's CDR3 is CASSPLTGLYGYTF. CDR3 nucleotides: TGTGCCAGTAGTCCTTTGACAGGGCTCTATGGCTACACCTTC. The V and J genes are TRBV19 and TRBJ1-2, with TRBD1 matching 7 bases. Germline trimming cut 5 bases from V and 4 bases from J; bases unmatched to any gene: 7. The CDR3 spans 14 residues. The germline V gene has CDR1 LNHDA and CDR2 SQIVND (reference sequence).

CDR3 nucleotide sequence: TGTGCCAGCTCGTCTACTAGCTCTACAGATACGCAGTATTTT. Translating gives CASSSTSSTDTQYF. This sequence joins TRBV18 and TRBJ2-3; tentatively, D is TRBD2 (6 bases). V lost 6 bases to trimming and J lost 3 bases, with 13 bases between them. The CDR3 runs 14 residues. Per the germline V gene, CDR1 is KGHSH and CDR2 is LQKENI.

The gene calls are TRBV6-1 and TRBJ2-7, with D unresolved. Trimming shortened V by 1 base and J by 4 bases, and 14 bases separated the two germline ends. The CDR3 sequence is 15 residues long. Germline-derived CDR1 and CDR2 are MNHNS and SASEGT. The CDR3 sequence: CASSEGGPPRYEQYV. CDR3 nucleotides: TGTGCCAGCAGTGAAGGCGGCCCTCCTCGATACGAGCAGTACGTC.

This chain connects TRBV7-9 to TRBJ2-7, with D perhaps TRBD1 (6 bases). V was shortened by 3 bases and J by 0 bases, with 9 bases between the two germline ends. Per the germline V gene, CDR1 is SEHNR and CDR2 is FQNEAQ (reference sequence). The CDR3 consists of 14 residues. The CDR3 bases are TGTGCCAGCAGCTTTGGGGGCATCTCCTACGAGCAGTACTTC. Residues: CASSFGGISYEQYF.